Below, 22 T cell receptor beta chains from the same sample are listed, as sequenced in a study of response to subunit inactivated influenza vaccine. TCRdb re-derived calls from the RT-PCR reads in MiXCR, one entry per CDR3 protein. The sample includes 860,000 or so distinct CDR3 sequences, 21% of them seen just once. Here the sequenced sample was PBMCs from blood, taken more than 4 days after vaccination. The receptors were sampled from a middle-aged man who received an inactivated influenza vaccine.

This clonotype has a count of ten or more. The CDR3 DNA sequence: TGCAGTGCTAGGCCCGACAGCCCGGCCCAGGGCTACACCTTC. Translating gives CSARPDSPAQGYTF. The chain recombines TRBV20-1 with TRBJ1-2, with D tentatively TRBD1 (5 bases). CDR1 is DFQATT and CDR2 is SNEGSKA in the germline V gene (reference sequence). Between the trimmed V and J ends, which lost 3 bases and 8 bases, there was a span of 19 bases. The CDR3 has 14 amino acids.

This clonotype was detected many times. This chain uses TRBV6-5 with TRBJ2-7; 9 positions match TRBD1. This CDR3 comprises 16 residues. Trimming cost V 1 base and J 4 bases; bases outside gene matches: 8. Germline V gene lookup returns CDR1 MNHEY and CDR2 SVGAGI. In DNA form, the CDR3 reads TGTGCCAGCAGTTACTTGTCCACAGGGGGCGCTTACGAGCAGTACTTC. This codes for CASSYLSTGGAYEQYF.

This clonotype was seen a few times. The chain uses TRBV28 and TRBJ2-7; 12 positions agree with TRBD2. The length of the CDR3 is 15 residues. CDR1 and CDR2 from the germline V gene are MDHEN and SYDVKM. V shed 5 bases and J 3 bases; nucleotides not matched to a gene: 5. CDR3 in DNA: TGTGCCAGCAGTCCCCAGACTAGCGGGGGCTACGAGCAGTACTTC. Translation gives CASSPQTSGGYEQYF.

The chain links TRBV27 to TRBJ2-1, with unresolved D. Germline V lookup: CDR1 MNHEY, CDR2 SMNVEV (reference sequence). V was shortened by 7 bases and J by 7 bases, with 11 bases between the two germline ends. This CDR3 comprises 12 residues. CDR3 DNA sequence: TGTGCCAGCACCAACTGGGGAAATGAGCAGTTCTTC. Translation: CASTNWGNEQFF.

The rearrangement joins TRBV7-3 to TRBJ2-2, with D perhaps TRBD1 or TRBD2 (5 bases each). The germline V gene has CDR1 SGHTA and CDR2 FQGTGA. The CDR3 extends over 14 amino acids. Trimming took 11 bases from V and 3 from J, leaving 16 bases between them. CDR3 in DNA: TGTGCCGCCAGAGGACTCAGGGACACCGGGGAGCTGTTTTTT. Protein product: CAARGLRDTGELFF.

The sample holds a few counts of this clonotype. The chain's CDR3 is CSVEGIPGYNEQFF. CDR3 DNA: TGCAGCGTTGAAGGGATCCCCGGTTACAATGAGCAGTTCTTC. V is TRBV29-1 and J is TRBJ2-1; D ambiguous. The CDR3 extends over 14 amino acids. Germline-derived CDR1 and CDR2 are SQVTM and ANQGSEA. V was cut by 1 base and J by 4 bases, with 11 bases left in between.

This clonotype has more than one count but fewer than ten. The chain is built from TRBV28 and TRBJ1-2; 12 nucleotides align to TRBD1. The CDR3 is made up of 19 amino acids. Germline trimming cut 3 bases from V and 6 bases from J; bases unmatched to any gene: 17. Per the germline V gene, CDR1 is MDHEN and CDR2 is SYDVKM. CDR3 sequence: CASSFLAPGQGAKGDGYTF. CDR3 DNA sequence: TGTGCCAGCAGTTTCCTTGCTCCGGGACAGGGGGCTAAGGGGGATGGCTACACCTTC.

This sequence joins TRBV15 and TRBJ2-3; D ambiguous. V gave up 8 bases and J gave up 2 bases, with 17 bases separating them. CDR3 size: 15 residues. The germline V gene has CDR1 LNHNV and CDR2 YYDKDF (reference sequence). CDR3 in DNA: TGTGCCACCCGGAAGACTCGCGGCTCCACAGATACGCAGTATTTT. Protein sequence: CATRKTRGSTDTQYF.

This CDR3 is CSATPPGTGELFF. In DNA, the CDR3 is TGCAGTGCTACTCCTCCAGGGACCGGGGAGCTGTTTTTT. This chain joins TRBV20-1 and TRBJ2-2; TRBD1 is a possible D gene (5 bases). V lost 4 bases and J 5 bases, leaving 11 bases between the germline ends. Germline CDR1 reads DFQATT; CDR2 reads SNEGSKA (reference sequence). CDR3 size: 13 residues.

This clonotype was detected a few times. This chain joins TRBV6-5 and TRBJ1-3; 9 positions agree with TRBD1. The CDR3 totals 15 residues. The V gene end was trimmed by 2 bases and the J gene end by 5 bases; junction bases not matched to a gene: 4. Germline V CDR1 and CDR2: MNHEY, SVGAGI. The CDR3 DNA reads as TGTGCCAGCAGTTACCCGGGACAGGGAAGAAACACCATATATTTT. This translates into CASSYPGQGRNTIYF.

The chain joins TRBV18 to TRBJ2-7; 10 positions match TRBD1. The germline gives CDR1 KGHSH, CDR2 LQKENI. V shed 2 bases and J 2 bases; nucleotides not matched to a gene: 6. There are 16 residues in the CDR3. The CDR3 reads CASSPGGQGLTYEQYF. DNA of the CDR3: TGTGCCAGCTCACCAGGGGGACAGGGGCTTACCTACGAGCAGTACTTC.

This clonotype came up a few times. V is TRBV7-9 and J is TRBJ2-1; 12 bases align to TRBD2. There are 15 residues in the CDR3. Germline V CDR1 and CDR2: SEHNR, FQNEAQ (reference sequence). The V segment lost 5 bases and the J segment 9 bases; nucleotides outside the gene matches: 8. The CDR3: CASSPRLAGDGEQFF. CDR3 sequence (DNA): TGTGCCAGCAGCCCGCGACTAGCGGGAGACGGTGAGCAGTTCTTC.

This chain links TRBV10-3 with TRBJ2-1, with 10 bases lining up with TRBD1. This CDR3 comprises 16 residues. With V trimmed by 4 bases and J by 3 bases, 6 bases remained unmatched. The germline CDR1 and CDR2 sequences are ENHRY and SYGVKD. In DNA, the CDR3 is TGTGCCATCAGTGGGGACAGGGGCCGCCTCTACAATGAGCAGTTCTTC. Translation gives CAISGDRGRLYNEQFF.

The chain links TRBV10-2 to TRBJ1-2; the D is unclear. The CDR3 is 13 amino acids. V was trimmed by 0 bases and J by 7 bases, leaving 9 bases between them. Germline V CDR1 and CDR2: WSHSY, SAAADI. For the CDR3, the DNA is TGCGCCAGCAGTGAGTCCCTTTTAGGTGGCTACACCTTC. Translated: CASSESLLGGYTF.

The J gene is TRBJ2-1, the V gene TRBV24-1; D call uncertain. The CDR3 has 13 residues. The V end was cut by 1 base, the J end by 7 bases, with 7 bases between. The germline V gene encodes CDR1 KGHDR and CDR2 SFDVKD. CDR3 DNA: TGTGCCACCAGTGATTTCAGTGGTAATGAGCAGTTCTTC. It specifies CATSDFSGNEQFF.

In nucleotides, the CDR3 is TGCGCCAGCAGCTTGAGGTCAGAGGGCACAGATACGCAGTATTTT. It yields the protein CASSLRSEGTDTQYF. This chain uses TRBV5-1 with TRBJ2-3, with D uncertain. Germline loops: CDR1 SGHRS, CDR2 YFSETQ. This CDR3 contains 15 residues. Trimming removed 1 base at V and 1 base at J, with 10 bases between.

This clonotype was seen more than once but under ten times. The chain joins TRBV20-1 to TRBJ2-7; no clear D. The CDR3 contains 13 residues. The V gene lost 5 bases and the J gene lost 2 bases, with 13 bases spanning the gap. Germline V gene data show CDR1 as DFQATT and CDR2 as SNEGSKA (reference sequence). The CDR3 reads CSALKPWAYEQYF. The CDR3 DNA is TGCAGTGCTCTCAAACCCTGGGCCTACGAGCAGTACTTC.

CDR3 bases: TGTGCCAGCTCACCGGGACGGGTAGCTTTCTTT. Amino acid sequence: CASSPGRVAFF. V usage is TRBV18 and J usage is TRBJ1-1; TRBD1 might be the D (5 bases). Germline CDR1 is KGHSH and CDR2 is LQKENI. The V end lost 3 bases, the J end lost 10 bases, and 9 bases lay between the germline ends. The CDR3 consists of 11 residues.

This clonotype was recorded a few times. The chain has TRBV19 and TRBJ2-7, with 12 bases aligning to TRBD2. J lost 2 bases, V lost 6 bases, and 5 bases had no gene match. The CDR3 runs 15 residues. CDR1 and CDR2 (germline): LNHDA, SQIVND (reference sequence). CDR3 sequence (DNA): TGTGCCAGTAGCCGGACTAGCGGGACGGCCTACGAGCAGTACTTC. It yields the protein CASSRTSGTAYEQYF.

The chain is built from TRBV5-5 and TRBJ2-7; the D gene could be TRBD1 or TRBD2 (5 bases each). With 0 bases removed from V and 12 bases from J, the gap between germline ends came to 10 bases. Germline CDR1 SGHKS, CDR2 YYEKEE (reference sequence). The CDR3 has 11 amino acids. The CDR3 DNA is TGTGCCAGCAGCTTGGACGGGGCCCTGTACTTC. As protein: CASSLDGALYF.

The CDR3 region is CASSLISGQGAYEQYF. The DNA for the CDR3 is TGCGCCAGCAGCTTGATCTCGGGACAGGGCGCCTACGAGCAGTACTTC. The V call is TRBV5-1, the J call TRBJ2-7, with 9 bases that match TRBD1. CDR3 size: 16 residues. Germline CDR1 SGHRS, CDR2 YFSETQ. Unmatched junction bases numbered 7, after V lost 1 base and J lost 2 bases.

The rearrangement joins TRBV25-1 to TRBJ2-3, with 7 bases fitting TRBD2. Trimming removed 1 base from V and 2 bases from J; junction bases left unmatched: 6. The CDR3 loop spans 16 amino acids. The germline CDR1 and CDR2 sequences are MGHDK and SYGVNS. CDR3 DNA sequence: TGTGCCAGCAGTGAATCGGTGGGGGGGAACACAGATACGCAGTATTTT. Translation gives CASSESVGGNTDTQYF.